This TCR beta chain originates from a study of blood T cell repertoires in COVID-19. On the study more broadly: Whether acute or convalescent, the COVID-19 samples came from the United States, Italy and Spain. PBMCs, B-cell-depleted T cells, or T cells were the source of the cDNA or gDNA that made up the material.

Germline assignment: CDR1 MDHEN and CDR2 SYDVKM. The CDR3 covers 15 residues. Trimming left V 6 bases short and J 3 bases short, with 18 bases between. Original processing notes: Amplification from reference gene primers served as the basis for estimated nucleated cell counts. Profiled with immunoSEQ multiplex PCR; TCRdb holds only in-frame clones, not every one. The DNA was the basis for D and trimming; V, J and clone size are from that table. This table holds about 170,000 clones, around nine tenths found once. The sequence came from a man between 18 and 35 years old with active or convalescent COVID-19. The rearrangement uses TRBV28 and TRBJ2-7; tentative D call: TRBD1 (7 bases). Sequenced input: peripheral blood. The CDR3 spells CASSGGQNRGYEQYF. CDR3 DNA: TGTGCCAGCAGCGGGGGACAGAACAGGGGCTACGAGCAGTACTTC. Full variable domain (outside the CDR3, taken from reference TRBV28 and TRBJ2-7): DVKVTQSSRYLVKRTGEKVFLECVQDMDHENMFWYRQDPGLGLRLIYFSYDVKMKEKGDIPEGYSVSREKKERFSLILESASTNQTSMYLCASSGGQNRGYEQYFGPGTRLTVT.